The present T cell receptor (beta chain) was sequenced within a study of shared clonotypes between healthy human individuals. Notes on the study in general: Researchers sampled blood only, noting tissue repertoires likely differ.

About this clone: The antigen remains unidentified.

Sequenced by immunoSEQ multiplex PCR; TCRdb stores in-frame clones only, minus some. The data hold about 510,000 clones, with roughly 78% observed a single time. The CDR3 extends over 11 amino acids. Germline V gene data show CDR1 as SGHTA and CDR2 as FQGNSA. V lost 2 bases to trimming and J lost 9 bases, with 5 bases between them. Source material: PBMCs. The chain employs TRBV7-2 and TRBJ2-1; D remains unclear. This clonotype originated in a woman aged 40 to 50 in good health. Some clones in this sample may be carry-over from other donors' samples. CDR3 sequence (DNA): TGTGCCAGCAGCTTATCTGCTGAGCAGTTCTTC. The encoded protein is CASSLSAEQFF.